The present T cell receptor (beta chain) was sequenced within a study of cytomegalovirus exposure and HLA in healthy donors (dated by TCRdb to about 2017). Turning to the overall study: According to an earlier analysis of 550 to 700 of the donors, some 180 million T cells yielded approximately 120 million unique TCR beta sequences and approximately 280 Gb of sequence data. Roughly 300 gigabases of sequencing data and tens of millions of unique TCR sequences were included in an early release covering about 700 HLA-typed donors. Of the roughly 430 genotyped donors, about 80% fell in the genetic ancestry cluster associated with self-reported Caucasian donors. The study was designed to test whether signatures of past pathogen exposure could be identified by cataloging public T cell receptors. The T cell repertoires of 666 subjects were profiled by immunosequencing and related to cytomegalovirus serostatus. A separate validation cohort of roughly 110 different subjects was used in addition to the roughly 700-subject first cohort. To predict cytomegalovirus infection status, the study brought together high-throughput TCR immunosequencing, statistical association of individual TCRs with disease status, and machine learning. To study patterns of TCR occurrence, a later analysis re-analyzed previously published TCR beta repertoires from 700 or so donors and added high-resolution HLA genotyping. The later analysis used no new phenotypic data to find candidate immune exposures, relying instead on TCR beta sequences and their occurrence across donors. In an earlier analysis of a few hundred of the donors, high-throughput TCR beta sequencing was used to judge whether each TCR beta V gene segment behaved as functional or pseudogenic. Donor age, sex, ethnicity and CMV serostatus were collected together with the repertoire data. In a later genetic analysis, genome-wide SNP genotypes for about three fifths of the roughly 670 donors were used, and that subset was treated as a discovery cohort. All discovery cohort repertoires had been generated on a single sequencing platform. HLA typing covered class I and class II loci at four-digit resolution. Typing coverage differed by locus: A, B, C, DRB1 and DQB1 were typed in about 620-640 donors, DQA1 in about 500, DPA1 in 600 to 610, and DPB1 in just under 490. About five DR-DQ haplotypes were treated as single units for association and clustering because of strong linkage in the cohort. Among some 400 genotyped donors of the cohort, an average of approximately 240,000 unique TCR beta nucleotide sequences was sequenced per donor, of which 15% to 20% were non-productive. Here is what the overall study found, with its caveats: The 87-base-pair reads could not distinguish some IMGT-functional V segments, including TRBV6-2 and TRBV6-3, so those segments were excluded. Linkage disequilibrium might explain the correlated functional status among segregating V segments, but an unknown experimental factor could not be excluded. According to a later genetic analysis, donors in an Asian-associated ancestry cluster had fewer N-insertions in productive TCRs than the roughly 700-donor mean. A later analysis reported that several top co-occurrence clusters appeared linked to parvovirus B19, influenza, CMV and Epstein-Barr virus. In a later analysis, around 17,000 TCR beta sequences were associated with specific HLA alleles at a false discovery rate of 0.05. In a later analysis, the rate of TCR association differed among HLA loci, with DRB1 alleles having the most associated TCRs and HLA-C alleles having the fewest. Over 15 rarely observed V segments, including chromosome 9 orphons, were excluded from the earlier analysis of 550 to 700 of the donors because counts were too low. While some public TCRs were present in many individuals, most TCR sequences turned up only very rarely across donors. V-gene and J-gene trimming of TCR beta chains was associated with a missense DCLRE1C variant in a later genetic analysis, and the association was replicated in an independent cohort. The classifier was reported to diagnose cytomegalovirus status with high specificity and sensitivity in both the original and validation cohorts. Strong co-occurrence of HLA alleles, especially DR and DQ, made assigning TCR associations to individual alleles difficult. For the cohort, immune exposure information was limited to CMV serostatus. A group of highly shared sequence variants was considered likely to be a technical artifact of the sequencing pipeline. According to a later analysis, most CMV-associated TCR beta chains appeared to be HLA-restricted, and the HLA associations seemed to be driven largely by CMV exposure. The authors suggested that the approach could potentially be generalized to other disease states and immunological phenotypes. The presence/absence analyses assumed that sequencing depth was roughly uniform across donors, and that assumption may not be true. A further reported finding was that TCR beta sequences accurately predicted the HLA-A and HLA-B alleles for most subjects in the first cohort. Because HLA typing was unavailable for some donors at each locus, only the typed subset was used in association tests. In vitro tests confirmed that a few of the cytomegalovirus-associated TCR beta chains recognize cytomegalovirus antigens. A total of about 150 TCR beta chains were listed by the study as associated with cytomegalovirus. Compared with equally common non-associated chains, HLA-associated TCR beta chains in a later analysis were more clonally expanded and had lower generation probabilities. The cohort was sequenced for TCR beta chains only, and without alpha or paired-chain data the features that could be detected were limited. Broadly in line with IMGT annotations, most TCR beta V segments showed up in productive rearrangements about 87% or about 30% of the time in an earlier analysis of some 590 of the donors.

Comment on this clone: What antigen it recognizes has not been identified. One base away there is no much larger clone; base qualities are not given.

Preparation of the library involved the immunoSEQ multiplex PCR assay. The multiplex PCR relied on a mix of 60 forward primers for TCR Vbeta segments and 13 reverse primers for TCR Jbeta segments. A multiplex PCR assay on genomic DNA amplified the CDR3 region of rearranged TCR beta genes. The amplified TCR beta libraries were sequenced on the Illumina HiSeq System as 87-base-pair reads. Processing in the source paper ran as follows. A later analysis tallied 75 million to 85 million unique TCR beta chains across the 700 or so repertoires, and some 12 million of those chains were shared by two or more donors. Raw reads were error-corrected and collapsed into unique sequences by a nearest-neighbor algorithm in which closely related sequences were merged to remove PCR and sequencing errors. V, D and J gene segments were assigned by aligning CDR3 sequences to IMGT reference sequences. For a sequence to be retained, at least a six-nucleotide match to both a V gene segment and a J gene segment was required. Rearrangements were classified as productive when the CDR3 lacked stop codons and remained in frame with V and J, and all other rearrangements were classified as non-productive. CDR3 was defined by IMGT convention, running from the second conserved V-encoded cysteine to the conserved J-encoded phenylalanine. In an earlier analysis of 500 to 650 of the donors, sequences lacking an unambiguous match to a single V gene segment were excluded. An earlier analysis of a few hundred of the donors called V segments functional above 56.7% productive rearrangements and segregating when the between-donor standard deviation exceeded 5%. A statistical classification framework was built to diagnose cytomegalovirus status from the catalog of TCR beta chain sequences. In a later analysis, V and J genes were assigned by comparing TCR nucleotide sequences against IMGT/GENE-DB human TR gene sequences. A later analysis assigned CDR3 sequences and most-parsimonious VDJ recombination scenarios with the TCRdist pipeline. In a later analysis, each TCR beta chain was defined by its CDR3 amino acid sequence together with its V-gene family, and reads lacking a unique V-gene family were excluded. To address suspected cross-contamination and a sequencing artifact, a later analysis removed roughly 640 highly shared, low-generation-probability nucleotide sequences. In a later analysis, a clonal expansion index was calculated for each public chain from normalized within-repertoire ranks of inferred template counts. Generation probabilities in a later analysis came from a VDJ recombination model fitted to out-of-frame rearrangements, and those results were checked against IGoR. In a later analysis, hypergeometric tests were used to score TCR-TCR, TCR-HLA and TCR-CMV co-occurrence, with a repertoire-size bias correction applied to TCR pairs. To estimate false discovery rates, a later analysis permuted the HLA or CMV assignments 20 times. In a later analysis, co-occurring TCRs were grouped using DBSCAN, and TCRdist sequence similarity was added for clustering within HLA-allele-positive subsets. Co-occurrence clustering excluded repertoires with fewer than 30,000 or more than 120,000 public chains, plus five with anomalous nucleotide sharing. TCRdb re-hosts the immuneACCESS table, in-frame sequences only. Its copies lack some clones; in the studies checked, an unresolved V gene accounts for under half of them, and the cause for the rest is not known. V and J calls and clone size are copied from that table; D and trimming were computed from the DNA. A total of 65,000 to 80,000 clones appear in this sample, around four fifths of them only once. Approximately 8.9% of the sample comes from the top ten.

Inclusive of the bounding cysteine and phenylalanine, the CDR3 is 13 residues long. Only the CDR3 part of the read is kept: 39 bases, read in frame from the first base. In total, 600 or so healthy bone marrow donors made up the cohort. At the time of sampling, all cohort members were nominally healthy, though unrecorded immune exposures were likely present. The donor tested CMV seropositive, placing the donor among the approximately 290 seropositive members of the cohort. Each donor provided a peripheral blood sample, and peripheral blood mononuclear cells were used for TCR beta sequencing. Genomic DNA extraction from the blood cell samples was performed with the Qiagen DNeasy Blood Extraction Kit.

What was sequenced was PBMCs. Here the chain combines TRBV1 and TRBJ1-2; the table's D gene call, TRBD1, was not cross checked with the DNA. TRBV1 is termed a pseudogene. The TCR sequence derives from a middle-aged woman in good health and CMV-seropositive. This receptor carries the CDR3 CTSSQGGQQVGTF. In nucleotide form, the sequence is TGCACCAGCAGCCAAGGCGGACAGCAGGTGGGAACCTTC.